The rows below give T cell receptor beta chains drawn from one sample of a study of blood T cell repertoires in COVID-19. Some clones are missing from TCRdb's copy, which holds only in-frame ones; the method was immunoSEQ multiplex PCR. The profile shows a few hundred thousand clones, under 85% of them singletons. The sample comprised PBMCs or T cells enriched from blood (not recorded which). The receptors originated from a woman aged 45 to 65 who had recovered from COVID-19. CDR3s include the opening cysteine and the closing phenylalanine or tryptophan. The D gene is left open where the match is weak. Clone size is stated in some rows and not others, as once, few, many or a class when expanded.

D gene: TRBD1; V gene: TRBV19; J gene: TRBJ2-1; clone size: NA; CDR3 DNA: TGTGCCAGTAGACTTGGGACAGGGGCCATCTACAATGAGCAGTTCTTC; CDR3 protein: CASRLGTGAIYNEQFF
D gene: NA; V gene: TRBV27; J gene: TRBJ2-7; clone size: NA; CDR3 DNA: TGTGCCAGCAGTTCGACCGGGGTCTCCTACGAGCAGTACTTC; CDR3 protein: CASSSTGVSYEQYF
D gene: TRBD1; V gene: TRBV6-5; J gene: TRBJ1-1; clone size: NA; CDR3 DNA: TGTGCCAGCAGATCACCCGGGACAGTTCATGAAGCTTTCTTT; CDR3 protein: CASRSPGTVHEAFF
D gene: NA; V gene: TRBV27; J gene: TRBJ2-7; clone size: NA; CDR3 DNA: TGTGCCAGCAGTTCAGGAGGGATCCACTACGAGCAGTACTTC; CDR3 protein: CASSSGGIHYEQYF
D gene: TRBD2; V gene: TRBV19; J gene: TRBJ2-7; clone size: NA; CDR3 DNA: TGTGCCAGTATGAAGACTAGCGGGAGTTACGAGCAGTACTTC; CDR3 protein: CASMKTSGSYEQYF
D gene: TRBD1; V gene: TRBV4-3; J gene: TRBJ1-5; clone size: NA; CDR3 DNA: TGCGCCAGCAGCCAAGATCTGGTAGCAGGGGGACCGAGCAATCAGCCCCAGCATTTT; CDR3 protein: CASSQDLVAGGPSNQPQHF
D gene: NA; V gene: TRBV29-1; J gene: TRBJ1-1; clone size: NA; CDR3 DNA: TGCAGCCCGACGACACCGAACACTGAAGCTTTCTTT; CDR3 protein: CSPTTPNTEAFF
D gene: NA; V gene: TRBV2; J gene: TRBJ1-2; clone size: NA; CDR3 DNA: TGTGCCAGCAGTGTCGACAGCGACTATGGCTACACCTTC; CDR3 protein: CASSVDSDYGYTF
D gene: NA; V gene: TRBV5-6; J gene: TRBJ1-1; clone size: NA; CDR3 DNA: TGTGCCAGCAGCCCCCTGGGGGCAAGAGTGAACACTGAAGCTTTCTTT; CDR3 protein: CASSPLGARVNTEAFF
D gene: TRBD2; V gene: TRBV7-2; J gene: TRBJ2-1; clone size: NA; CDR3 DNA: TGTGCCAGCAGCTTAGTGGAGGGGACTAACGGTGAGCAGTTCTTC; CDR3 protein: CASSLVEGTNGEQFF
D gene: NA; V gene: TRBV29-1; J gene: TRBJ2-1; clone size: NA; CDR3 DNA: TGCAGCGATCTGACCCGGGACACCTCCTACAATGAGCAGTTCTTC; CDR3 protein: CSDLTRDTSYNEQFF
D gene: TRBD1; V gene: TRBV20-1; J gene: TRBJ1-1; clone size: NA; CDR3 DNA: TGCAGTGCTAGAAAGGCAGGGGGAGCTTTCTTT; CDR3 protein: CSARKAGGAFF
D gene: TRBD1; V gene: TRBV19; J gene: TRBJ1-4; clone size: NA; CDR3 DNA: TGTGCCAGTAGTCGTCCGGACAGGGGGATTTGGACTAATGAAAAACTGTTTTTT; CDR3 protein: CASSRPDRGIWTNEKLFF
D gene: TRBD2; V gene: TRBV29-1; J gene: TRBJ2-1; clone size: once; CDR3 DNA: TGCAGCGGATTTAGCGGGGGACTCAATGAGCAGTTCTTC; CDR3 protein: CSGFSGGLNEQFF
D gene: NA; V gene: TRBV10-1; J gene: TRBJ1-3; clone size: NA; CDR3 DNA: TGCGCCAGCAGAGGAAAGACAGGCGAAGACTCTGGAAACACCATATATTTT; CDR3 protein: CASRGKTGEDSGNTIYF
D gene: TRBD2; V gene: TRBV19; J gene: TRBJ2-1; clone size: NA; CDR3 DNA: TGTGCCAGTAGTATAGATCTGGGCGGACTAGCGGAGAATGAGCAGTTCTTC; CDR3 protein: CASSIDLGGLAENEQFF
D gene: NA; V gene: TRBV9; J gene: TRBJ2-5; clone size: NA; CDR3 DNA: TGTGCCAGCAGCGCGCCCGCGGGCCAAGAGACCCAGTACTTC; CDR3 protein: CASSAPAGQETQYF
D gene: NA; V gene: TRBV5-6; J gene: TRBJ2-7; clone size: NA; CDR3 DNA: TGTGCCAGCAGCCACCGGGACGAGCAGTACTTC; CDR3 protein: CASSHRDEQYF
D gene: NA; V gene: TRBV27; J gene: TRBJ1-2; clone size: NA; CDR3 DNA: TGTGCCAGCAGTTTTAGCCCGTTAGGAGGGAGCTATGGCTACACCTTC; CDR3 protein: CASSFSPLGGSYGYTF
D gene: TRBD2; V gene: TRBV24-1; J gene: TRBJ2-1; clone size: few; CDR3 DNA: TGTGCCACCAGTGACGGACTAGGAGAGAATGAGCAGTTCTTC; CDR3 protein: CATSDGLGENEQFF
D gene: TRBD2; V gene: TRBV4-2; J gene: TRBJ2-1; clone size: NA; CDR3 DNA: TGTGCCAGCAGCCAAGTTGGCGCGGGGGGAATCCAATCCTCCTACAATGAGCAGTTCTTC; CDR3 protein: CASSQVGAGGIQSSYNEQFF
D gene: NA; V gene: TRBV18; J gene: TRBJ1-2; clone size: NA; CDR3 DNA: TGTGCCAGCTCACCCGCTTCCGGGTACTATGGCTACACCTTC; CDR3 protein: CASSPASGYYGYTF
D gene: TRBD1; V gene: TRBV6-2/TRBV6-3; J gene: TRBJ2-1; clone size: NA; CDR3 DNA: TGTGCCAGCAGTAGTTCCGGGACAGGGGGCCTCAATGAGCAGTTCTTC; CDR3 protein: CASSSSGTGGLNEQFF
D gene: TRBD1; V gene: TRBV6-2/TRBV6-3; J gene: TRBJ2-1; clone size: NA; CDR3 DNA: TGTGCCAGCAGTTACAAAAGAAGGACAGGCTTGAGCTCCTACAATGAGCAGTTCTTC; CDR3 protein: CASSYKRRTGLSSYNEQFF
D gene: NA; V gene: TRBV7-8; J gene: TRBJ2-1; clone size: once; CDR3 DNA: TGTGCCAGCAGCCCCGCGGCGGGACTCCACAATGAGCAGTTCTTC; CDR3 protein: CASSPAAGLHNEQFF
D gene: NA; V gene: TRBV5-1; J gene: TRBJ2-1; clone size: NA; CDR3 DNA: TGCGCCAGCAGCGTCGGGACTCCCAACAATGAGCAGTTCTTC; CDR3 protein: CASSVGTPNNEQFF
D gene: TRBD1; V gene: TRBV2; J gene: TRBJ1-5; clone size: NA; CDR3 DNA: TGTGCCAGCGCTGGGACAGCCGATAGCAATCAGCCCCAGCATTTT; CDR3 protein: CASAGTADSNQPQHF
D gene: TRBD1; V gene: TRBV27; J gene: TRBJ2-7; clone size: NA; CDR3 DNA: TGTGCCAGCAGTTCCCAGGGGGCTTTAATCTACGAGCAGTACTTC; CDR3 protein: CASSSQGALIYEQYF
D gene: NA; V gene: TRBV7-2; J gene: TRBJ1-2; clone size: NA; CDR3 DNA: TGTGCCAGCAGCCAAAAGCGGGGAAGTAATGGCTACACCTTC; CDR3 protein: CASSQKRGSNGYTF
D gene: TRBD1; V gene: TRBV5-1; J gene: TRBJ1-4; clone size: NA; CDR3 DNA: TGCGCCAGCAGTCGAGGGGGCGAGGGTGAAAAACTGTTTTTT; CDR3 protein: CASSRGGEGEKLFF
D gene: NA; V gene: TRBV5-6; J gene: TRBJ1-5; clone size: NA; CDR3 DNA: TGTGCCAGCAGCTGGGGCATCGGAAGCAATCAGCCCCAGCATTTT; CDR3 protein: CASSWGIGSNQPQHF
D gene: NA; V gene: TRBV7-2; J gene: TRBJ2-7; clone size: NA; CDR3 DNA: TGTGCCAGCGGCGGAGGGTCGGGTTCCTACGAGCAGTACTTC; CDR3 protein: CASGGGSGSYEQYF
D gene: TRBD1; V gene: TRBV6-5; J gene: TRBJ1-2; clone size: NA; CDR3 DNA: TGTGCCAGCATGGGACAGGCTAAGAACTATGGCTACACCTTC; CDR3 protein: CASMGQAKNYGYTF
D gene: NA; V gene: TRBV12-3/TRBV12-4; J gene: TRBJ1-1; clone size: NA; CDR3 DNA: TGTGCCAGCAGTCCCCCCGGGAGGACTGAAGCTTTCTTT; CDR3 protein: CASSPPGRTEAFF
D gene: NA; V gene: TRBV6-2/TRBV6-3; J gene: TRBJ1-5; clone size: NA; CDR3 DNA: TGTGCCAGCAGCCCCAATACCTACCAGCCCCAGCATTTT; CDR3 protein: CASSPNTYQPQHF
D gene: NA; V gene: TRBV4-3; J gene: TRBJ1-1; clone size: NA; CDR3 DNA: TGCGCCAGCAGCCAAGATCACCGGGAAAGCACTGAAGCTTTCTTT; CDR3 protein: CASSQDHRESTEAFF
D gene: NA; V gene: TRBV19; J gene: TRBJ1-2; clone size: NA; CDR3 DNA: TGTGCCAGTAGTTTGGTTAATGGGGGGTTTGGCTACACCTTC; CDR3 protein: CASSLVNGGFGYTF
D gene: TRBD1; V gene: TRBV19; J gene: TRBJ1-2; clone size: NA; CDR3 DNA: TGTGCCAGTAAGGTTCGGGACAGGGGTTTGGACTATGGCTACACCTTC; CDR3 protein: CASKVRDRGLDYGYTF
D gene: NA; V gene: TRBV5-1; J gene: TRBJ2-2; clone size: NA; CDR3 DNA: TGCGCCAGCAGCAAGGAGATACAGGGTACCGGGGAGCTGTTTTTT; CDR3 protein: CASSKEIQGTGELFF
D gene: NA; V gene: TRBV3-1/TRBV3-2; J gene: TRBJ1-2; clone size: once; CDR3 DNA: TGTGCCAGCAGCCAAGAGTTGTTGCGGAAAAACGGCTACACCTTC; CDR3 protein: CASSQELLRKNGYTF
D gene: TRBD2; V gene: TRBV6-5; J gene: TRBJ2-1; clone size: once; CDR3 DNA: TGTGCCAGCAGTTATATTAGCGGGGTTAATGAGCAGTTCTTC; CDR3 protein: CASSYISGVNEQFF
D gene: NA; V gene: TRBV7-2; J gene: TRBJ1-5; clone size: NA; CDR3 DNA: TGTGCCAGCAGCTTAAGGTCCGGGGCCCAGCATTTT; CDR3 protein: CASSLRSGAQHF
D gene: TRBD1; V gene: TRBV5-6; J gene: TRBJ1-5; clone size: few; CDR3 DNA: TGTGCCAGCAGCTTGTTTGGACAGGGGTACCAAAATCAGCCCCAGCATTTT; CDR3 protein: CASSLFGQGYQNQPQHF
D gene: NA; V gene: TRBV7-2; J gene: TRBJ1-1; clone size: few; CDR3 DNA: TGTGCCAGCAGCTTAGGGCACATCCAAACTGAAGCTTTCTTT; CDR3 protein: CASSLGHIQTEAFF
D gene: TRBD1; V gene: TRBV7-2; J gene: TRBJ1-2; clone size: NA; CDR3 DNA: TGTGCCAGCAGCTCCTACGGGACAGGGGATGGCTACACCTTC; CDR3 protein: CASSSYGTGDGYTF
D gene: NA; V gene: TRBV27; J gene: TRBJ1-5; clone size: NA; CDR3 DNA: TGTGCCAGCAGCAGATCCGGGAGTTGGCTTTACAGCAATCAGCCCCAGCATTTT; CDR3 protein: CASSRSGSWLYSNQPQHF
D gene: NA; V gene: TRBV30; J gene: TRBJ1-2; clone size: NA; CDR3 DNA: TGTGCCTGGAGGGCACCCGCTAACTATGGCTACACCTTC; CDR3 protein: CAWRAPANYGYTF
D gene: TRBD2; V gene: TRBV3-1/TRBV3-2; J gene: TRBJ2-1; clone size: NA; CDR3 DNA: TGTGCCAGCAGCCAAGTTACTCTAGCGGGAGTAGGGAATGAGCAGTTCTTC; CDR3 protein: CASSQVTLAGVGNEQFF
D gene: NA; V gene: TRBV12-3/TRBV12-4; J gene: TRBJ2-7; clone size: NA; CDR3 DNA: TGTGCCAGCAGTTTCGTGGACAGCCACGAGCAGTACTTC; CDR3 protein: CASSFVDSHEQYF
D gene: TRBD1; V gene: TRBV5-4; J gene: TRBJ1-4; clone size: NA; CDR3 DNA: TGTGCCAGCAGCTTGGACAGGGGGCGTGAAAAACTGTTTTTT; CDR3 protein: CASSLDRGREKLFF